One and the same sample provided the 28 T cell receptor beta chains below, sequenced in a study of CD8 T cells in ankylosing spondylitis. Study-level findings and limits: A motif in TCR beta, a set of roughly eight highly homologous variants, appeared characteristic of ankylosing spondylitis blood.

TCRdb re-called the 5' RACE reads through MiXCR, storing one row per CDR3 protein. Of under 950,000 distinct CDR3 sequences detected, 15% to 20% appear once; the ten largest clones hold about 20%. The antigens of these receptors remain unknown. The specimen was blood, either unsorted or a sorted T cell fraction (not recorded which). Receptors originate from a male donor with ankylosing spondylitis.

This clonotype was seen more than once but under ten times. The chain recombines TRBV5-1 with TRBJ1-2; tentatively, D is TRBD1 (6 bases). Germline loops: CDR1 SGHRS, CDR2 YFSETQ. The V and J ends lost 7 bases and 4 bases respectively, with 14 bases between them. This CDR3 is built from 13 residues. CDR3 region: CASGTTGFYGYTF. The DNA of the CDR3 is TGCGCCAGCGGGACCACAGGGTTCTATGGCTACACCTTC.

The V gene is TRBV7-8, the J gene TRBJ2-2, with D unresolved. Trimming cost V 4 bases and J 1 base, with 16 bases left between them. The CDR3 sequence is 17 residues long. CDR1 is SGHVS, CDR2 FQNEAQ, per germline. In DNA, the CDR3 is TGTGCCAGCAGCTCCTCTGCAGGCTACTTGAACACCGGGGAGCTGTTTTTT. Protein product: CASSSSAGYLNTGELFF.

This chain connects TRBV13 to TRBJ2-5; possibly TRBD2 for D (5 bases). Trimming stripped 4 bases from V and 0 bases from J, with 15 bases between. The germline V gene has CDR1 PRHDT and CDR2 FYEKMQ (reference sequence). CDR3 length: 16 amino acids. The CDR3, as DNA: TGTGCCAGCAGCTCCCTAGAGACGGGGTACCAAGAGACCCAGTACTTC. Translated: CASSSLETGYQETQYF.

The chain uses TRBV20-1 and TRBJ2-7; 10 positions match TRBD2. The CDR3 has 15 amino acids. Trimming at V came to 6 bases and at J to 7 bases, leaving 15 bases not matched to a gene. The germline gives CDR1 DFQATT, CDR2 SNEGSKA (reference sequence). DNA of the CDR3: TGCAGTGCCGGGAGTTTTAGCGGGAGGTCAGGGGAGCAGTACTTC. It translates to CSAGSFSGRSGEQYF.

V and J are TRBV12-3 or TRBV12-4 and TRBJ1-1; D possibly corresponds to TRBD1 (5 bases). The germline V and J ends were trimmed by 7 bases and 2 bases, with 11 bases remaining between them. The CDR3 runs 13 residues. The CDR3: CASTLGVNTEAFF. CDR3 in DNA: TGTGCCAGCACCCTAGGGGTTAACACTGAAGCTTTCTTT.

This chain uses TRBV6-2 or TRBV6-3 with TRBJ1-1; tentative D call: TRBD1 (5 bases). V was pared by 8 bases and J by 8 bases, with 12 bases between. Germline CDR1 MNHEY, CDR2 SVGEGT. The CDR3 extends over 11 amino acids. The CDR3 nucleotides are TGTGCCAGCGACTCAGGGTCCGAAGCTTTCTTT. Translating it yields CASDSGSEAFF.

This clonotype was counted a few times. The V gene is TRBV7-9, the J gene TRBJ1-1; 9 bases are a match to TRBD1. Germline CDR1 SEHNR, CDR2 FQNEAQ (reference sequence). After removal of 5 bases from V and 0 bases from J, the junction contained 7 bases not matched to a gene. The CDR3 contains 16 residues. The CDR3: CASSPGQGRLNTEAFF. CDR3 nucleotide sequence: TGTGCCAGCAGCCCCGGACAGGGGCGCTTGAACACTGAAGCTTTCTTT. Based on the CDR3 plus reference TRBV7-9 and TRBJ1-1, the full variable domain is DTGVSQNPRHKITKRGQNVTFRCDPISEHNRLYWYRQTLGQGPEFLTYFQNEAQLEKSRLLSDRFSAERPKGSFSTLEIQRTEQGDSAMYLCASSPGQGRLNTEAFFGQGTRLTVV.

The chain has TRBV2 and TRBJ2-1, with 9 bases fitting TRBD2. The CDR3 runs to 15 residues. V trimming: 6 bases; J trimming: 8 bases; junction bases outside the gene matches: 11. Germline CDR1 and CDR2: SNHLY and FYNNEI. The CDR3 sequence is CASRLAGSFGDEQFF. Written as DNA, the CDR3 is TGTGCCAGCAGGCTAGCGGGGAGCTTTGGTGATGAGCAGTTCTTC.

DNA for the CDR3: TGTGCCAGCAGCTTTGGACTAGCGGCGGAGACCCAGTACTTC. Protein sequence: CASSFGLAAETQYF. J is TRBJ2-5 and V is TRBV5-8, with 10 bases lining up with TRBD2. The germline V gene encodes CDR1 SGHTS and CDR2 YDEGEE. Losses at the gene ends were 2 bases for V and 5 bases for J; bases not matched to a gene: 3. This CDR3 contains 14 residues.

The chain joins TRBV11-2 to TRBJ2-7, with D perhaps matching TRBD1 (6 bases). The CDR3 has 11 residues. Germline CDR1 and CDR2: SGHAT and FQNNGV. Trimming took off 3 bases at V and 8 bases at J, with 8 bases between the two ends. CDR3 sequence (DNA): TGTGCCAGCAGCTTCGGACAGCAGCAGTACTTC. Translated, it gives CASSFGQQQYF.

This clonotype was found a few times. The chain links TRBV12-3 or TRBV12-4 to TRBJ2-3; either TRBD1 or TRBD2 may supply D (6 bases each). The CDR3 consists of 15 residues. The germline V and J ends were trimmed by 7 bases and 5 bases, with 19 bases remaining between them. The CDR3 nucleotides are TGTGCCAGCACCATGTTCCGGGGGCGCGGAGATACGCAGTATTTT. Encoded protein: CASTMFRGRGDTQYF.

This chain uses TRBV30 with TRBJ2-3; 8 bases map to TRBD2. The J segment lost 3 bases and the V segment lost 2 bases, leaving 4 bases of the junction unmatched. CDR3 length: 14 amino acids. Looked up from germline, CDR1 is GTSNPN and CDR2 is SVGIG (reference sequence). CDR3: CAWSRGGATDTQYF. The CDR3, as DNA: TGTGCCTGGAGTCGGGGGGGGGCAACAGATACGCAGTATTTT.

This clonotype was picked up many times. The chain has TRBV5-1 and TRBJ2-2; D uncertain. The germline V and J ends were trimmed by 0 bases and 1 base, with 7 bases remaining between them. The CDR3 consists of 15 residues. Germline CDR1 reads SGHRS; CDR2 reads YFSETQ. CDR3 sequence reads: CASSLAVGNTGELFF. In DNA form, the CDR3 reads TGCGCCAGCAGCTTGGCCGTCGGGAACACCGGGGAGCTGTTTTTT.

This clonotype has just a few counts. The chain recombines TRBV28 with TRBJ2-3, with a weak D call TRBD1 (6 bases). The CDR3 has 17 residues. Germline V gives CDR1 MDHEN, CDR2 SYDVKM. V was cut by 7 bases and J by 3 bases, with 23 bases left in between. In DNA form, the CDR3 reads TGTGCCAGCACCTTGTTGGTTGGGACATCCCGAACAGATACGCAGTATTTT. Its protein product is CASTLLVGTSRTDTQYF.

This chain joins TRBV6-1 and TRBJ2-3; no reliable D call. The CDR3 is made up of 13 amino acids. The germline gives CDR1 MNHNS, CDR2 SASEGT. With 7 bases removed from V and 2 bases from J, the gap between germline ends came to 10 bases. The CDR3, as DNA: TGTGCCAGCAAGACTCCGCTCACAGATACGCAGTATTTT. Translation gives CASKTPLTDTQYF.

This rearrangement joins TRBV5-1 to TRBJ2-1; TRBD2 agrees at 10 bases. The CDR3 is made up of 17 amino acids. Germline CDR1 and CDR2: SGHRS and YFSETQ. The J segment lost 8 bases and the V segment lost 2 bases, leaving 13 bases of the junction unmatched. The chain's CDR3 is CASSFLKARTSGDEQFF. The DNA of the CDR3 is TGCGCCAGCAGCTTTCTTAAGGCGAGAACTAGCGGGGATGAGCAGTTCTTC.

The V gene is TRBV27, the J gene TRBJ1-2; D is unresolved. The germline CDR1 and CDR2 sequences are MNHEY and SMNVEV (reference sequence). V lost 0 bases and J 10 bases, leaving 9 bases between the germline ends. The CDR3 sequence is 12 residues long. The CDR3 loop is CASSLSSPVYTF. CDR3 DNA: TGTGCCAGCAGTTTATCCTCGCCGGTCTACACCTTC.

The chain combines TRBV7-2 with TRBJ2-1, with TRBD1 identical over 9 bases. CDR3 size: 14 residues. V was clipped by 10 bases and J by 4 bases; unmatched bases: 8. The germline V gene encodes CDR1 SGHTA and CDR2 FQGNSA. CDR3 DNA sequence: TGTGCCACCACCCGGGACAGGGTATACAATGAGCAGTTCTTC. Translated, it gives CATTRDRVYNEQFF. The full variable domain, with the rest looked up from reference TRBV7-2 and TRBJ2-1, is GAGVSQSPSNKVTEKGKDVELRCDPISGHTALYWYRQSLGQGLEFLIYFQGNSAPDKSGLPSDRFSAERTGGSVSTLTIQRTQQEDSAVYLCATTRDRVYNEQFFGPGTRLTVL.

The V call is TRBV28, the J call TRBJ2-3; 8 bases agree with TRBD2. CDR3 length: 17 amino acids. Germline V gene lookup returns CDR1 MDHEN and CDR2 SYDVKM. V lost 6 bases to trimming and J lost 6 bases; unmatched junction nucleotides: 17. The CDR3 is CASSNHLGAGGGDTQYF. The CDR3 nucleotides read TGTGCCAGCAGCAACCACCTCGGGGCGGGAGGAGGGGATACGCAGTATTTT.

In this sample, this clonotype turned up a few times. V is TRBV7-9 and J is TRBJ2-7; 7 bases match TRBD1. This CDR3 region has 17 residues. The V gene end was trimmed by 1 base and the J gene end by 0 bases; junction bases not matched to a gene: 9. Germline lookup yields CDR1 SEHNR and CDR2 FQNEAQ (reference sequence). The CDR3 DNA follows: TGTGCCAGCAGCTTAGGGACAGGCACCCTTAGCTCCTACGAGCAGTACTTC. As protein: CASSLGTGTLSSYEQYF.

V is TRBV20-1 and J is TRBJ1-5; maybe TRBD1 (5 bases). Germline V CDR1 and CDR2: DFQATT, SNEGSKA (reference sequence). The ends were cut back, 3 bases at V and 9 bases at J, with 15 bases in the middle. This CDR3 has 13 amino acids. Here the CDR3 DNA reads TGCAGTGCTAGGCCCGGGGAAAGGGGGCCCCAGCATTTT. This encodes CSARPGERGPQHF.

The chain uses TRBV6-2 or TRBV6-3 and TRBJ2-7; D unresolved. Germline CDR1 MNHEY, CDR2 SVGEGT. The CDR3 is made up of 12 amino acids. The V end was cut by 1 base, the J end by 3 bases, with 4 bases between. In DNA, the CDR3 is TGTGCCAGCAGTTACTACGTCTACGAGCAGTACTTC. Translating gives CASSYYVYEQYF.

V is TRBV3-1 and J is TRBJ1-2, with D possibly matching TRBD1 (6 bases). The CDR3 runs to 13 residues. The V end lost 2 bases, the J end lost 7 bases, and 11 bases lay between the germline ends. From germline, CDR1 is LGHDT and CDR2 YNNKEL (reference sequence). The DNA for the CDR3 is TGTGCCAGCAGCCAATTAACAGGGCTTGGCTACACCTTC. As protein: CASSQLTGLGYTF.

The sample holds a few counts of this clonotype. V is TRBV5-1 and J is TRBJ1-1; perhaps TRBD1 as D (6 bases). The CDR3 covers 12 residues. Germline-derived CDR1 and CDR2 are SGHRS and YFSETQ. V dropped 0 bases and J dropped 10 bases, with 10 bases sitting between them. The CDR3 coding sequence is TGCGCCAGCAGCTTGGACAGGGATGGAGCTTTCTTT. It is translated as CASSLDRDGAFF.

This clonotype showed up just a few times. The chain recombines TRBV5-1 with TRBJ2-1; 8 bases fit TRBD1. This CDR3 is 15 amino acids long. CDR1 SGHRS and CDR2 YFSETQ come from the germline V gene. Trimming took 4 bases from V and 5 from J; bases not matched to a gene: 8. CDR3 loop: CASSLGTGFDNEQFF. DNA for the CDR3: TGCGCCAGCAGCCTAGGGACAGGTTTCGACAATGAGCAGTTCTTC.

The V gene is TRBV28, the J gene TRBJ2-1; the D is unclear. The CDR3 consists of 13 residues. Trimming took off 6 bases at V and 3 bases at J, with 9 bases between the two ends. Per germline, CDR1 MDHEN and CDR2 SYDVKM. CDR3 in DNA: TGTGCCAGCAGGTTCCGGGTCTACAATGAGCAGTTCTTC. Encoded protein: CASRFRVYNEQFF.

This clonotype was seen repeatedly, ten times or more. The chain uses TRBV12-3 or TRBV12-4 and TRBJ1-2; D remains unclear. Deletions cut 6 bases from V and 3 bases from J, with 11 bases between. This CDR3 comprises 13 residues. CDR3 in amino acids: CASRSTTDYGYTF. The CDR3 DNA reads as TGTGCCAGCAGGTCCACGACTGACTATGGCTACACCTTC.

This clonotype has just a few counts. V and J are TRBV20-1 and TRBJ1-5; tentatively, D is TRBD1 (6 bases). This CDR3 has 15 residues. Trimming removed 3 bases at V and 1 base at J, with 13 bases between. Germline CDR1 is DFQATT and CDR2 is SNEGSKA (reference sequence). Here the CDR3 reads CSASVWRGSNQPQHF. CDR3 bases: TGCAGTGCTAGCGTATGGAGGGGGAGCAATCAGCCCCAGCATTTT.